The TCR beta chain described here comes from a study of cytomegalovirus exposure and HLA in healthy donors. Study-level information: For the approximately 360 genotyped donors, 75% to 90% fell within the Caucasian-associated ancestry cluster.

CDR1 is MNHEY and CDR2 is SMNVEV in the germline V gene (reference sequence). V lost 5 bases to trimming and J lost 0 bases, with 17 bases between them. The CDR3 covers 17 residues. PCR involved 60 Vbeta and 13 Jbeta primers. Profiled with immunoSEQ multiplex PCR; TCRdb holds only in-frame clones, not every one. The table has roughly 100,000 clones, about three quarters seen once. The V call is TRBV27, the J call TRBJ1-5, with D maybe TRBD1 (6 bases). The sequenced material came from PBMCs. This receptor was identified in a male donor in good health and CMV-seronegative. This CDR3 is CASSVGWEGGSNQPQHF. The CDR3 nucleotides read TGTGCCAGCAGTGTCGGATGGGAGGGGGGTAGCAATCAGCCCCAGCATTTT.